This T cell receptor beta chain originates from a study of technical replicates of blood from several donors (dated by TCRdb to the late 2010s). Concerning this clone: What this receptor recognizes is not known. The record has no base qualities; no much larger clone is one base away.

The CDR3 runs 14 residues from the cysteine to the phenylalanine. CDR3 DNA only is kept here, 42 bases in frame from base 1. CDR1 SGHVS and CDR2 FQNEAQ were looked up in the germline V gene. Cut back by 5 bases and 6 bases, the V and J ends lie 17 bases apart. Preparation of the library involved the immunoSEQ multiplex PCR assay. Sourced from immuneACCESS, this table was stored by TCRdb with only in-frame sequences that have V and J called. A share of the clones is absent; for the studies checked, an unresolved V gene accounts for under half, and the remainder has no known explanation. The sample data list about 75,000 clones, and nearly 98% of these were observed just once. Under 0.2% of the sample belongs to the ten largest clones.

The receptor comes from a human donor in good health. Sample: T cells isolated from PBMCs. The chain is assembled from TRBV7-8 and TRBJ2-7, and TRBD2 may be the D gene, going by 6 matching bases. This receptor carries the CDR3 CASSPGGRDLEQYF. The DNA is as follows: TGTGCCAGCAGCCCCGGGGGTAGGGATCTCGAGCAGTACTTC.